Below, one T cell receptor (beta chain) is given with its context. Its specificity is unknown. These data originate in a study of T cell responses to AZD1222 COVID-19 vaccine. The ends were cut back, 4 bases at V and 8 bases at J, with 14 bases in the middle. Germline V gene lookup returns CDR1 SGHDN and CDR2 FVKESK. CDR3 length: 13 amino acids. This table comes from immunoSEQ multiplex PCR, and its TCRdb copy is limited to in-frame clones, with some not included. The data contain about 88,000 clones, approximately 88% of them singletons. Notes on the study in general: Possibly, clonal diversity was underestimated; donors were largely white British and included more females.

This sequence originates from an adult who received the AZD1222 COVID-19 vaccine. V usage is TRBV14 and J usage is TRBJ1-2; tentatively, D is TRBD1 (6 bases). This specimen consisted of peripheral blood, obtained 28 days after the second AZD1222 dose. The CDR3 here is CASSPDRIGGYTF. CDR3 in DNA: TGTGCCAGCAGCCCAGACAGGATTGGGGGCTACACCTTC.